This is a list of T cell receptor beta chains from one sample in a study of T-cell memory formation after mild COVID-19. TCRdb redid the calling of the 5' RACE reads with MiXCR, one entry per CDR3 protein. Of fewer than 200,000 distinct CDR3 sequences listed, 10% to 15% are singletons. The sequencing input was PBMCs or a T cell subset sorted from them (not recorded which). These receptors came from a man between 18 and 29 years old who had mild COVID-19 (a few samples of this study predate the infection). Cell type and time point are not known. CDR3s include the opening cysteine and the closing phenylalanine or tryptophan. A D gene is named only where the DNA matches it firmly. Clone size appears in some rows only: once, few, many, or a class for an expanded clone.

v_gene	d_gene	j_gene	abundance	CDR3nt	CDR3aa
TRBV5-1	.	TRBJ2-2	.	TGCGCCAGCAGCTTGGACGCAGTAAACACCGGGGAGCTGTTTTTT	CASSLDAVNTGELFF
TRBV4-3	.	TRBJ1-2	many	TGCGCCAGCAGCCGCCGATCTGGAGGCTACACCTTC	CASSRRSGGYTF
TRBV9	.	TRBJ2-5	many	TGTGCCAGCAGCTCCACGGGGGGCCAACACGAGACCCAGTACTTC	CASSSTGGQHETQYF
TRBV5-1	.	TRBJ2-3	few	TGCGCCAGCAGCTTGACAGGGAGAACAGATACGCAGTATTTT	CASSLTGRTDTQYF
TRBV7-3	TRBD1	TRBJ2-2	many	TGTGCCAGCAGCTCGACAGGGGCCGGGGAGCTGTTTTTT	CASSSTGAGELFF
TRBV4-1	.	TRBJ2-1	few	TGCGCCAGCAGCTCGGGGACCGTATACAATGAGCAGTTCTTC	CASSSGTVYNEQFF
TRBV7-3	TRBD2	TRBJ2-1	many	TGTGCCAGCAGCTCAACTGCGGGGGCCTACAATGAGCAGTTCTTC	CASSSTAGAYNEQFF
TRBV11-2	TRBD1	TRBJ1-6	few	TGTGCCAGCAGCCGCGGACAGGGTCCCTATAATTCACCCCTCCACTTT	CASSRGQGPYNSPLHF
TRBV7-2	.	TRBJ2-3	.	TGTGCCAGCAGCTTCAACCGGGGGGCCACAGATACGCAGTATTTT	CASSFNRGATDTQYF
TRBV12-3/TRBV12-4	.	TRBJ2-2	few	TGTGCCAGCAGCCTTAATATAGGGGAGCTGTTTTTT	CASSLNIGELFF